The 22 T cell receptor beta chains presented below share a single source sample, sequenced in a study of cytomegalovirus exposure and HLA in healthy donors. With 60 Vbeta and 13 Jbeta primers, the PCR was carried out. Measured with immunoSEQ multiplex PCR; TCRdb has only the in-frame clones, and not every one. Its table records approximately 200,000 clones. The sequencing input was PBMCs. These receptors all stem from a boy younger than 18 in good health and CMV-seronegative.

V and J are TRBV2 and TRBJ2-7; 9 bases agree with TRBD1. CDR1 and CDR2 from the germline V gene are SNHLY and FYNNEI. V lost 6 bases, J lost 5 bases, and 8 bases stayed unmatched. This CDR3 spans 14 amino acids. The CDR3 bases are TGTGCCAGCAGCATGACAAGGACAGGGGACGAGCAGTACTTC. This sequence encodes CASSMTRTGDEQYF. The entire variable domain, with the rest obtained from reference TRBV2 and TRBJ2-7, is as follows: EPEVTQTPSHQVTQMGQEVILRCVPISNHLYFYWYRQILGQKVEFLVSFYNNEISEKSEIFDDQFSVERPDGSNFTLKIRSTKLEDSAMYFCASSMTRTGDEQYFGPGTRLTVT.

This chain links TRBV6-6 with TRBJ1-2; D possibly corresponds to TRBD1 (6 bases). CDR3 length: 14 amino acids. Trimming shortened V by 6 bases and J by 5 bases, and 16 bases separated the two germline ends. CDR1 MNHNY and CDR2 SVGAGI come from the germline V gene (reference sequence). CDR3 nucleotide sequence: TGTGCCAGCAGGCCCACGGCGGGGGCGTATGGCTACACCTTC. Protein: CASRPTAGAYGYTF.

This chain uses TRBV4-1 with TRBJ1-1, with D possibly TRBD1 on 6 matching bases. V lost 1 base, J lost 4 bases, and 13 bases lay in between. This CDR3 spans 15 amino acids. CDR1 is MGHRA, CDR2 YSYEKL, per germline. DNA of the CDR3: TGCGCCAGCAGCCAAGGGAGGGGGGGCGGCACTGAAGCTTTCTTT. Encoded protein: CASSQGRGGGTEAFF.

The chain joins TRBV9 to TRBJ2-7; 8 nucleotides align to TRBD1. Looked up from germline, CDR1 is SGDLS and CDR2 is YYNGEE. This CDR3 spans 15 amino acids. The V segment lost 4 bases and the J segment 4 bases; nucleotides outside the gene matches: 10. The DNA of the CDR3 is TGTGCCAGCAGCATCGGACAGGGTCGTCAGTACGAGCAGTACTTC. Amino acids: CASSIGQGRQYEQYF.

The chain has TRBV19 and TRBJ2-2; unclear D gene. Trimming cost V 5 bases and J 7 bases, with 8 bases left between them. Germline lookup yields CDR1 LNHDA and CDR2 SQIVND (reference sequence). The CDR3 is 12 residues long. DNA for the CDR3: TGTGCCAGTAGTTACTCGGGCGGGGAGCTGTTTTTT. It yields the protein CASSYSGGELFF. Variable domain in full (rest from reference TRBV19 and TRBJ2-2): DGGITQSPKYLFRKEGQNVTLSCEQNLNHDAMYWYRQDPGQGLRLIYYSQIVNDFQKGDIAEGYSVSREKKESFPLTVTSAQKNPTAFYLCASSYSGGELFFGEGSRLTVL.

The chain is built from TRBV19 and TRBJ2-7; D is perhaps TRBD2 (6 bases). The CDR3 consists of 13 residues. The germline gives CDR1 LNHDA, CDR2 SQIVND (reference sequence). V was clipped by 6 bases and J by 0 bases, with 9 bases between them. CDR3 residues: CASRRGPSYEQYF. CDR3 nucleotides: TGTGCCAGTAGGCGGGGCCCCTCCTACGAGCAGTACTTC.

The J gene is TRBJ1-5, the V gene TRBV10-3; D possibly corresponds to TRBD1 (5 bases). With 6 bases removed from V and 7 bases from J, the gap between germline ends came to 16 bases. The CDR3 totals 14 residues. The germline V gene encodes CDR1 ENHRY and CDR2 SYGVKD. The CDR3 spells CAISALTQGQPQHF. CDR3 nucleotide sequence: TGTGCCATCAGCGCCTTGACCCAGGGACAGCCCCAGCATTTT.

The J gene is TRBJ2-2, the V gene TRBV19; perhaps TRBD2 as D (6 bases). The ends were cut back, 3 bases at V and 8 bases at J, with 13 bases in the middle. The CDR3 length is 14 residues. Germline values: CDR1 LNHDA, CDR2 SQIVND (reference sequence). The DNA of the CDR3 is TGTGCCAGTAGTATCTGGGGGGAAATAGGGGAGCTGTTTTTT. It is translated as CASSIWGEIGELFF. The full variable domain, rest sourced from reference TRBV19 and TRBJ2-2, is DGGITQSPKYLFRKEGQNVTLSCEQNLNHDAMYWYRQDPGQGLRLIYYSQIVNDFQKGDIAEGYSVSREKKESFPLTVTSAQKNPTAFYLCASSIWGEIGELFFGEGSRLTVL.

Details on this clone: The sample contains more than one DNA sequence encoding this CDR3. The chain has TRBV7-3 and TRBJ2-1, with D possibly matching TRBD2 (6 bases). The CDR3 has 12 residues. Germline lookup yields CDR1 SGHTA and CDR2 FQGTGA. The V gene lost 0 bases and the J gene lost 9 bases, with 6 bases spanning the gap. The chain's CDR3 is CASSLTGGEQFF. The CDR3 nucleotides are TGTGCCAGCAGCTTAACCGGGGGTGAGCAGTTCTTC.

The CDR3 here is CASSVAAGRYEQYF. The CDR3 DNA sequence: TGTGCCAGCAGCGTAGCTGCAGGGAGGTACGAGCAGTACTTC. The V and J genes are TRBV9 and TRBJ2-7; D perhaps matches TRBD2 (6 bases). The CDR3 has 14 residues. CDR1 is SGDLS and CDR2 is YYNGEE in the germline V gene. V was pared by 0 bases and J by 4 bases, with 11 bases between.

The genes are TRBV5-8 and TRBJ2-1, with D maybe TRBD2 (5 bases). Per germline, CDR1 SGHTS and CDR2 YDEGEE. With 3 bases removed from V and 7 bases from J, the gap between germline ends came to 17 bases. CDR3 length: 15 amino acids. CDR3 sequence: CASSYTRGLRNEQFF. The CDR3 coding sequence is TGTGCCAGCAGCTATACCCGGGGATTGAGGAATGAGCAGTTCTTC.

This rearrangement joins TRBV28 to TRBJ2-3, with 8 bases identical to TRBD2. Trimming at V came to 2 bases and at J to 3 bases, leaving 7 bases not matched to a gene. Looked up from germline, CDR1 is MDHEN and CDR2 is SYDVKM. This CDR3 region has 16 residues. CDR3 residues: CASSLRERGYTDTQYF. CDR3 DNA sequence: TGTGCCAGCAGTTTAAGGGAGCGGGGGTATACAGATACGCAGTATTTT.

The chain carries TRBV7-9 and TRBJ2-1; TRBD1 aligns across 10 bases. The CDR3 runs to 18 residues. Germline lookup yields CDR1 SEHNR and CDR2 FQNEAQ (reference sequence). V dropped 4 bases and J dropped 5; count of bases not matched to a gene: 14. The CDR3 region has the DNA TGTGCCAGCAGCTCAACTCAAATTCGGACAGGGGGGAACAATGAGCAGTTCTTC. Amino acid sequence: CASSSTQIRTGGNNEQFF.

The chain is built from TRBV18 and TRBJ1-2; TRBD1 is a possible D gene (6 bases). This CDR3 region has 13 residues. V was shortened by 1 base and J by 3 bases, with 6 bases between the two germline ends. Germline assignment: CDR1 KGHSH and CDR2 LQKENI. The CDR3 coding sequence is TGTGCCAGCTCACCACAGGGGGACTATGGCTACACCTTC. As protein: CASSPQGDYGYTF. Variable domain in full (rest from reference TRBV18 and TRBJ1-2): NAGVMQNPRHLVRRRGQEARLRCSPMKGHSHVYWYRQLPEEGLKFMVYLQKENIIDESGMPKERFSAEFPKEGPSILRIQQVVRGDSAAYFCASSPQGDYGYTFGSGTRLTVV.

The V call is TRBV6-5, the J call TRBJ2-4, with D maybe TRBD1 (5 bases). The CDR3 sequence is 14 residues long. CDR1 and CDR2 (germline): MNHEY, SVGAGI. Trimming shortened V by 5 bases and J by 0 bases, and 8 bases separated the two germline ends. CDR3 in DNA: TGTGCCAGCAGTGGCAGGGCAGCCAAAAACATTCAGTACTTC. Protein sequence: CASSGRAAKNIQYF.

The chain is built from TRBV11-1 and TRBJ2-1; 13 bases match TRBD2. The CDR3 runs 17 residues. CDR1 and CDR2 (germline): SGHAT, FQDESV (reference sequence). Unmatched junction bases numbered 7, after V lost 5 bases and J lost 3 bases. Here the CDR3 DNA reads TGTGCCAGCAGCCTCCGGACTAGCGGGGGCCTCTACAATGAGCAGTTCTTC. The encoded protein is CASSLRTSGGLYNEQFF.

The chain uses TRBV6-1 and TRBJ1-2; D might be TRBD1 (5 bases). Germline CDR1 reads MNHNS; CDR2 reads SASEGT. The CDR3 length is 13 residues. Trimming took 3 bases from V and 3 from J, leaving 8 bases between them. This chain's CDR3 is CASSEGPDYGYTF. Here the CDR3 DNA reads TGTGCCAGCAGTGAGGGGCCTGACTATGGCTACACCTTC.

The genes are TRBV6-5 and TRBJ2-7; 7 positions match TRBD2. Per the germline V gene, CDR1 is MNHEY and CDR2 is SVGAGI. The V gene end was trimmed by 5 bases and the J gene end by 2 bases; junction bases not matched to a gene: 9. The CDR3 spans 15 residues. CDR3 nucleotide sequence: TGTGCCAGCAGTCCCTTTGCGGGGGAGGCCTACGAGCAGTACTTC. This translates into CASSPFAGEAYEQYF.

The V gene is TRBV7-3, the J gene TRBJ2-5; perhaps TRBD1 as D (6 bases). This CDR3 is built from 14 residues. V lost 1 base and J lost 5, with 11 bases in between. Looked up from germline, CDR1 is SGHTA and CDR2 is FQGTGA. CDR3 DNA: TGTGCCAGCAGCTTAAGGGGGCCTCGGGAGACCCAGTACTTC. Translated: CASSLRGPRETQYF.

The chain has TRBV5-1 and TRBJ1-6; possible D gene TRBD1, 6 bases. In germline, CDR1 is SGHRS, CDR2 YFSETQ. The CDR3 covers 15 residues. Trimming cost V 4 bases and J 10 bases, with 18 bases left between them. The CDR3 DNA follows: TGCGCCAGCAGCGGAGGCAGGGGAGGGGGATCACCCCTCCACTTT. This codes for CASSGGRGGGSPLHF.

V and J are TRBV11-2 and TRBJ1-4; 8 positions agree with TRBD1. Germline V lookup: CDR1 SGHAT, CDR2 FQNNGV. The CDR3 totals 16 residues. J was trimmed by 8 bases and V by 2 bases; bases with no gene match: 10. CDR3 loop: CASSLIGQGPGEKLFF. The CDR3 nucleotides are TGTGCCAGCAGCTTAATCGGACAGGGACCGGGAGAAAAACTGTTTTTT.

V is TRBV2 and J is TRBJ2-7; the match to TRBD2 covers 12 bases. V trimming: 4 bases; J trimming: 6 bases; junction bases outside the gene matches: 4. Germline V lookup: CDR1 SNHLY, CDR2 FYNNEI. The CDR3 has 14 amino acids. CDR3 loop: CASSGGLAGSEQYF. The DNA of the CDR3 is TGTGCCAGCAGTGGGGGACTAGCGGGCTCCGAGCAGTACTTC.